This TCR beta chain was retrieved from a study of technical replicates of blood from a handful of donors. Assay: immunoSEQ multiplex PCR; the TCRdb copy retains only in-frame clones and omits some. The data contain around 76,000 clones, less than 99% of them singletons. Looked up from germline, CDR1 is LGHNA and CDR2 is YSLEER. The CDR3 totals 15 residues. V was trimmed by 0 bases and J by 9 bases, leaving 15 bases between them. This sequence was found in a human donor in good health. The chain joins TRBV4-3 to TRBJ1-3; maybe TRBD1 (6 bases). Sample: T cells isolated from PBMCs. The CDR3 is CASSQDEGETSTIYF. DNA of the CDR3: TGCGCCAGCAGCCAAGATGAGGGGGAAACTTCCACCATATATTTT.